These 9 T cell receptor beta chains share one sample of origin, sequenced in a study of cytomegalovirus exposure and HLA in healthy donors. The primer mix had 60 Vbeta and 13 Jbeta primers. Method: immunoSEQ multiplex PCR; TCRdb's copy keeps in-frame clones and lacks some. The sample yields about 160,000 clones, less than 90% seen once. Specimen: PBMCs. The source of these receptors is a woman aged 18-30 years in good health and CMV-seronegative.

This clone was found once. The chain links TRBV6-4 to TRBJ1-2; D is uncertain. This CDR3 region has 14 residues. V was trimmed by 4 bases and J by 2 bases, leaving 11 bases between them. Germline-derived CDR1 and CDR2 are MRHNA and SNTAGT. The CDR3 here is CASSVGNGNYGYTF. The CDR3, as DNA: TGTGCCAGCAGTGTCGGGAACGGGAACTATGGCTACACCTTC.

The rearrangement joins TRBV27 to TRBJ1-5; TRBD1 matches at 7 bases. Germline-derived CDR1 and CDR2 are MNHEY and SMNVEV (reference sequence). The V segment lost 5 bases and the J segment 2 bases; nucleotides outside the gene matches: 6. The CDR3 length is 15 residues. The CDR3 DNA is TGTGCCAGCAGTCCTACAGGGGAGGGCAATCAGCCCCAGCATTTT. Protein: CASSPTGEGNQPQHF.

The rearrangement links TRBV14 to TRBJ2-7; weak D call: TRBD2 (6 bases). Between the trimmed V and J ends, which lost 4 bases and 2 bases, there was a span of 15 bases. The CDR3 consists of 15 residues. Germline CDR1 SGHDN, CDR2 FVKESK. This CDR3 reads CASSPTGLHTYEQYF. CDR3 DNA sequence: TGTGCCAGCAGCCCCACGGGACTCCACACCTACGAGCAGTACTTC.

The rearrangement links TRBV19 to TRBJ1-2; D gene unclear. V dropped 6 bases and J dropped 1 base, with 12 bases sitting between them. The CDR3 loop spans 14 amino acids. Germline lookup yields CDR1 LNHDA and CDR2 SQIVND (reference sequence). The CDR3 here is CASRFTRDNYGYTF. Written as DNA, the CDR3 is TGTGCCAGTAGGTTCACGCGGGATAACTATGGCTACACCTTC.

This CDR3 reads CASSEPGVEGYTF. CDR3 in DNA: TGTGCCAGCAGTGAACCAGGGGTTGAGGGCTACACCTTC. The rearrangement joins TRBV6-1 to TRBJ1-2, with a weak D call TRBD1 (6 bases). The CDR3 extends over 13 amino acids. From germline, CDR1 is MNHNS and CDR2 SASEGT. V was shortened by 2 bases and J by 8 bases, with 12 bases between the two germline ends.

This chain joins TRBV29-1 and TRBJ2-2; 7 nucleotides line up with TRBD2. V shed 7 bases and J 5 bases; nucleotides not matched to a gene: 7. CDR3 length equals 13 residues. From germline, CDR1 is SQVTM and CDR2 ANQGSEA. CDR3 protein: CSGWGGMTGELFF. The DNA of the CDR3 is TGCAGCGGTTGGGGAGGGATGACCGGGGAGCTGTTTTTT.

CDR3 protein: CASSLARGDYTF. As DNA, the CDR3 is TGTGCCAGCAGCTTAGCCCGGGGGGACTACACCTTC. This chain uses TRBV7-2 with TRBJ1-2; weak D call: TRBD1 (5 bases). CDR1 is SGHTA and CDR2 is FQGNSA in the germline V gene. The CDR3 consists of 12 residues. V gave up 0 bases and J gave up 10 bases, with 9 bases separating them.

This clone was seen more than once but under ten times. The CDR3 loop is CASSEGGASTDTQYF. Here the CDR3 DNA reads TGTGCCAGCAGTGAAGGCGGGGCGAGCACAGATACGCAGTATTTT. The rearrangement joins TRBV2 to TRBJ2-3; tentative D call: TRBD2 (6 bases). Trimming removed 1 base from V and 0 bases from J, with 8 bases in between. Germline V gives CDR1 SNHLY, CDR2 FYNNEI. There are 15 residues in the CDR3.

The chain uses TRBV5-1 and TRBJ2-1; D is unresolved. This CDR3 is 14 amino acids long. V was trimmed by 3 bases and J by 7 bases, leaving 14 bases between them. The germline CDR1 and CDR2 sequences are SGHRS and YFSETQ. CDR3 region: CASSSLTVKNEQFF. The CDR3 nucleotides read TGCGCCAGCAGCTCCCTAACTGTTAAGAATGAGCAGTTCTTC.